This entry lists 12 T cell receptor beta chains sequenced from one sample in a study of blood T cell repertoires in COVID-19. This table comes from immunoSEQ multiplex PCR, and its TCRdb copy is limited to in-frame clones, with some not included. The table has 350,000 or so clones, over 75% seen once. The sample comprised peripheral blood. These receptors were obtained from a woman aged 25 to 45 with COVID-19, enrolled during active disease.

The rearrangement links TRBV6-6 to TRBJ1-3; D is ambiguous. Germline V gene lookup returns CDR1 MNHNY and CDR2 SVGAGI (reference sequence). There are 15 residues in the CDR3. Trimming cost V 4 bases and J 0 bases, with 10 bases left between them. CDR3: CASSFVASSGNTIYF. The CDR3 coding sequence is TGTGCCAGCAGTTTCGTCGCCAGCTCTGGAAACACCATATATTTT.

V usage is TRBV9 and J usage is TRBJ2-5; TRBD2 might be the D (6 bases). The V and J ends lost 4 bases and 3 bases respectively, with 7 bases between them. CDR1 SGDLS and CDR2 YYNGEE come from the germline V gene. The CDR3 contains 12 residues. The CDR3 protein is CASSQREETQYF. CDR3 nucleotides: TGTGCCAGCAGCCAGCGGGAAGAGACCCAGTACTTC.

This sequence joins TRBV6-5 and TRBJ2-7; the D is unclear. The ends were cut back, 6 bases at V and 3 bases at J, with 6 bases in the middle. Germline assignment: CDR1 MNHEY and CDR2 SVGAGI. This CDR3 has 11 residues. The CDR3 protein is CASSTNYEQYF. Written as DNA, the CDR3 is TGTGCCAGCAGCACAAACTACGAGCAGTACTTC.

This clone was counted at least ten times. J is TRBJ2-2 and V is TRBV24-1; D call uncertain. Germline V gene sequence: CDR1 KGHDR, CDR2 SFDVKD. The CDR3 has 11 residues. The CDR3 nucleotides are TGTGAGCTATTGAACACCGGGGAGCTGTTTTTT. It yields the protein CELLNTGELFF.

This clone has only a few counts. This rearrangement joins TRBV5-1 to TRBJ2-3, with D possibly being TRBD2 (5 bases). With 9 bases removed from V and 7 bases from J, the gap between germline ends came to 18 bases. In germline, CDR1 is SGHRS, CDR2 YFSETQ. This CDR3 region has 13 residues. CDR3 protein: CATRPGNGNTQYF. The DNA of the CDR3 is TGCGCCACCCGACCGGGGAATGGGAATACGCAGTATTTT.

V usage is TRBV2 and J usage is TRBJ1-6; D gene uncertain. Germline CDR1 and CDR2: SNHLY and FYNNEI. The V end lost 3 bases, the J end lost 9 bases, and 12 bases lay between the germline ends. This CDR3 has 14 amino acids. For the CDR3, the DNA is TGTGCCAGCAGTGACGGAGGGTTCGGTTCACCCCTCCACTTT. It translates to CASSDGGFGSPLHF.

This rearrangement joins TRBV27 to TRBJ2-2; the match to TRBD1 covers 7 bases. Germline CDR1 is MNHEY and CDR2 is SMNVEV (reference sequence). After removal of 4 bases from V and 5 bases from J, the junction contained 13 bases not matched to a gene. CDR3 length: 17 residues. The CDR3: CASSSLRNRGWTGELFF. CDR3 in DNA: TGTGCCAGCAGTTCCCTCCGAAACAGGGGTTGGACCGGGGAGCTGTTTTTT.

The chain links TRBV11-2 to TRBJ2-5; 13 nucleotides align to TRBD2. V lost 4 bases to trimming and J lost 1 base; unmatched junction nucleotides: 3. Germline-derived CDR1 and CDR2 are SGHAT and FQNNGV. The CDR3 length is 16 residues. CDR3 in DNA: TGTGCCAGCAGCTACGGACTAGCGGGGGTCCAAGAGACCCAGTACTTC. It yields the protein CASSYGLAGVQETQYF. The complete variable domain, with remaining parts taken from reference TRBV11-2 and TRBJ2-5, reads EAGVAQSPRYKIIEKRQSVAFWCNPISGHATLYWYQQILGQGPKLLIQFQNNGVVDDSQLPKDRFSAERLKGVDSTLKIQPAKLEDSAVYLCASSYGLAGVQETQYFGPGTRLLVL.

The chain combines TRBV19 with TRBJ2-7; 15 bases line up with TRBD2. The V segment lost 5 bases and the J segment 5 bases; nucleotides outside the gene matches: 4. In germline, CDR1 is LNHDA, CDR2 SQIVND (reference sequence). This CDR3 comprises 15 residues. CDR3: CASSLGLAGGNEQYF. CDR3 DNA: TGTGCCAGTAGTCTGGGACTAGCGGGAGGAAACGAGCAGTACTTC.

The J gene is TRBJ1-1, the V gene TRBV5-6; D is ambiguous. Trimming stripped 4 bases from V and 4 bases from J, with 11 bases between. Germline V lookup: CDR1 SGHDT, CDR2 YYEEEE. There are 13 residues in the CDR3. CDR3 loop: CASSLDLSTEAFF. In DNA, the CDR3 is TGTGCCAGCAGCCTGGACCTCAGCACTGAAGCTTTCTTT. Together with reference TRBV5-6 and TRBJ1-1, the CDR3 gives the full variable domain: DAGVTQSPTHLIKTRGQQVTLRCSPKSGHDTVSWYQQALGQGPQFIFQYYEEEERQRGNFPDRFSGHQFPNYSSELNVNALLLGDSALYLCASSLDLSTEAFFGQGTRLTVV.

The rearrangement uses TRBV3-1 (or the pseudogene TRBV3-2) and TRBJ2-4, with 8 bases identical to TRBD2. Trimming took 0 bases from V and 3 from J; bases not matched to a gene: 7. The CDR3 spans 17 residues. Germline CDR1 LGHDT, CDR2 YNNKEL (reference sequence). CDR3 loop: CASSQENGRAFKNIQYF. The CDR3 nucleotides are TGTGCCAGCAGCCAAGAAAACGGGAGGGCTTTCAAAAACATTCAGTACTTC.

V gene TRBV6-5 combines with J gene TRBJ2-1, with D possibly being TRBD2 (6 bases). Germline assignment: CDR1 MNHEY and CDR2 SVGAGI. This CDR3 region has 16 residues. V gave up 0 bases and J gave up 7 bases, with 16 bases separating them. The CDR3 nucleotides read TGTGCCAGCAGTTACTCGAGAGGGAGGAGTGTGAATGAGCAGTTCTTC. It is translated as CASSYSRGRSVNEQFF.